Sequencing of this T cell receptor (beta chain) was carried out in a study of graft-versus-host responses after intestinal transplantation. Study observations and caveats: Allografts carried high graft-versus-host to host-versus-graft clonal ratios in patients having graft-donor T cell macrochimerism. Recipient marrow showed GvH clones, some seen first in ileum or blood.

CDR1 and CDR2 (germline): MNHNS, SASEGT. V dropped 4 bases and J dropped 6; count of bases not matched to a gene: 2. This CDR3 spans 14 amino acids. As for this clone: Its specificity is not known.

This table comes from immunoSEQ multiplex PCR, and its TCRdb copy is limited to in-frame clones, with some not included. Of roughly 2,500 clones listed, around 93% are singletons. Sequenced here: PBMCs, sampled around 20 days after intestinal transplant. The gene calls are TRBV6-1 and TRBJ2-1, with 11 nucleotides matching TRBD2. This TCR derives from a human patient who received an intestinal transplant, so some T cells may come from the graft donor. CDR3 in amino acids: CASSVAGGRNEQFF. CDR3 in DNA: TGTGCCAGCAGTGTAGCGGGGGGGCGCAATGAGCAGTTCTTC.